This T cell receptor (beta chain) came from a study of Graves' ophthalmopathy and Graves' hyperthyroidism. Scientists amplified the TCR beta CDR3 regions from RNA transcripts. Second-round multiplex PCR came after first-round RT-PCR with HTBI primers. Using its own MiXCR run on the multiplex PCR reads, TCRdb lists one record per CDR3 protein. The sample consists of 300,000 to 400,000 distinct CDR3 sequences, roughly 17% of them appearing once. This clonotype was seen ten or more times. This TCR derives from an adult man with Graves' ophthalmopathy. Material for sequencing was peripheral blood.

The CDR3 nucleotides are TGTGCCAGCAGCAACGCTGGAGGGTTGGTTAGGGGCAAAGGTGGCCAGTACTTC. This encodes CASSNAGGLVRGKGGQYF. The gene calls are TRBV28 and TRBJ2-4; possible D gene TRBD2, 6 bases. This CDR3 comprises 18 residues. Germline V gene lookup returns CDR1 MDHEN and CDR2 SYDVKM. V was clipped by 6 bases and J by 13 bases, with 34 bases between them. Combining the CDR3 with reference TRBV28 and TRBJ2-4 gives the whole variable domain DVKVTQSSRYLVKRTGEKVFLECVQDMDHENMFWYRQDPGLGLRLIYFSYDVKMKEKGDIPEGYSVSREKKERFSLILESASTNQTSMYLCASSNAGGLVRGKGGQYFGAGTRLSVL.